These T cell receptor beta chains were read from a single sample in a study of human CD4 T cells and Enterobacteriaceae. Using immunoSEQ multiplex PCR, the repertoire was profiled, and TCRdb retains in-frame clones only, with some absent. The table shows tens of thousands of clones, with approximately 80% occurring only once. The sequencing sample was made of memory CD4+ T cells from blood. These TCRs come from a human donor in good health. Each CDR3 is given with its conserved first and last residue. The order of the fields is J gene, D gene, clone size, V gene, CDR3 DNA, CDR3 protein. D genes are given only for firm matches. A clone size is listed for some rows: how often the clone was seen (once, few, many), or a class if it is expanded.

j_call: TRBJ2-2
d_call: NA
clone_size: NA
v_call: TRBV4-1
cdr3_nt: TGCGCCAGCAGCCCAACTGGAAGGATGATGAACACCGGGGAGCTGTTTTTT
cdr3_aa: CASSPTGRMMNTGELFF

j_call: TRBJ2-7
d_call: TRBD2
clone_size: NA
v_call: TRBV14
cdr3_nt: TGTGCCAGCAGCCAAGCTCTAGCGGGCTACTACGAGCAGTACTTC
cdr3_aa: CASSQALAGYYEQYF

j_call: TRBJ1-1
d_call: NA
clone_size: NA
v_call: TRBV11-2
cdr3_nt: TGTGCCAGCAGCTTAGTGGGGGGGCGCGGTACTGAAGCTTTCTTT
cdr3_aa: CASSLVGGRGTEAFF

j_call: TRBJ1-5
d_call: TRBD1
clone_size: NA
v_call: TRBV29-1
cdr3_nt: TGCAGCGCTTGGGACAGGGGAAGCAATCAGCCCCAGCATTTT
cdr3_aa: CSAWDRGSNQPQHF

j_call: TRBJ2-7
d_call: TRBD1
clone_size: NA
v_call: TRBV10-3
cdr3_nt: TGTGCCATCAGTGAGGGACAGGGGGTAAGGCAGTACTTC
cdr3_aa: CAISEGQGVRQYF

j_call: TRBJ2-4
d_call: NA
clone_size: NA
v_call: TRBV7-9
cdr3_nt: TGTGCCAGCAGCTTACAAAACATTCAGTACTTC
cdr3_aa: CASSLQNIQYF

j_call: TRBJ2-7
d_call: NA
clone_size: NA
v_call: TRBV5-8
cdr3_nt: TGTGCCAGCAGAAGCCGTAAGTCCGCCTACGAGCAGTACTTC
cdr3_aa: CASRSRKSAYEQYF

j_call: TRBJ2-3
d_call: TRBD2
clone_size: few
v_call: TRBV13
cdr3_nt: TGTGCCAGCAGCTCCCCGGGACTAGCATTAGGTAGAGATACGCAGTATTTT
cdr3_aa: CASSSPGLALGRDTQYF

j_call: TRBJ1-2
d_call: NA
clone_size: NA
v_call: TRBV19
cdr3_nt: TGTGCCAGTTCCTCATACATAGGCGGCTACACCTTC
cdr3_aa: CASSSYIGGYTF

j_call: TRBJ2-6
d_call: NA
clone_size: NA
v_call: TRBV28
cdr3_nt: TGTGCCAGCAAACTAGGGGGGCCTGGGGCCAACGTCCTGACTTTC
cdr3_aa: CASKLGGPGANVLTF

j_call: TRBJ2-3
d_call: TRBD2
clone_size: NA
v_call: TRBV5-4
cdr3_nt: TGTGCCAGCAGTCGAACGGGAGGGACAGATACGCAGTATTTT
cdr3_aa: CASSRTGGTDTQYF

j_call: TRBJ2-4
d_call: TRBD1
clone_size: NA
v_call: TRBV28
cdr3_nt: TGTGCCAGCAGTGGACAGGGGGTTGCCAAAAACATTCAGTACTTC
cdr3_aa: CASSGQGVAKNIQYF

j_call: TRBJ1-2
d_call: NA
clone_size: few
v_call: TRBV7-2
cdr3_nt: TGTGCCAGCAGCCGTGACGAGGGGGACTCGCTCGGCTACACCTTC
cdr3_aa: CASSRDEGDSLGYTF

j_call: TRBJ2-3
d_call: TRBD1
clone_size: NA
v_call: TRBV5-1
cdr3_nt: TGCGCCAGCAGCTCCGGGGACAGAAGCACAGATACGCAGTATTTT
cdr3_aa: CASSSGDRSTDTQYF

j_call: TRBJ1-1
d_call: TRBD1
clone_size: NA
v_call: TRBV6-6
cdr3_nt: TGTGCCAGCAGCAGACAGGGCACTGAAGCTTTCTTT
cdr3_aa: CASSRQGTEAFF

j_call: TRBJ1-1
d_call: NA
clone_size: NA
v_call: TRBV6-5
cdr3_nt: TGTGCCAGCATCCGCAGGGAAGGGCACAGTGAAGCTTTCTTT
cdr3_aa: CASIRREGHSEAFF

j_call: TRBJ1-5
d_call: NA
clone_size: NA
v_call: TRBV30
cdr3_nt: TGTGCCTGGAGCCCCGGGTCGGGGGCGCCGAGCAATCAGCCCCAGCATTTT
cdr3_aa: CAWSPGSGAPSNQPQHF

j_call: TRBJ2-1
d_call: NA
clone_size: NA
v_call: TRBV7-3
cdr3_nt: TGTGCCAGCAGCCATCACCCTCCCGTAAATGAGCAGTTCTTC
cdr3_aa: CASSHHPPVNEQFF

j_call: TRBJ1-1
d_call: NA
clone_size: NA
v_call: TRBV28
cdr3_nt: TGTGCCAGCAGAGTTGAAGGTATGAACACTGAAGCTTTCTTT
cdr3_aa: CASRVEGMNTEAFF

j_call: TRBJ2-7
d_call: TRBD2
clone_size: NA
v_call: TRBV5-1
cdr3_nt: TGCGCCAGCAGCCACGGGACTAGCGGGAGTTACGAGCAGTACTTC
cdr3_aa: CASSHGTSGSYEQYF

j_call: TRBJ1-6
d_call: NA
clone_size: NA
v_call: TRBV11-1
cdr3_nt: TGTGCCAGCAGCCTCACAGGGTACGGCAGCTCCTATAATTCACCCCTCCACTTT
cdr3_aa: CASSLTGYGSSYNSPLHF

j_call: TRBJ2-7
d_call: TRBD1
clone_size: NA
v_call: TRBV11-3
cdr3_nt: TGTGCCAGCAGCTTATCTGGGACAGGGACCTACGAGCAGTACTTC
cdr3_aa: CASSLSGTGTYEQYF

j_call: TRBJ2-2
d_call: NA
clone_size: NA
v_call: TRBV27
cdr3_nt: TGTGCCAGCAGTTTAGGGGTAGATACCGGGGAGCTGTTTTTT
cdr3_aa: CASSLGVDTGELFF